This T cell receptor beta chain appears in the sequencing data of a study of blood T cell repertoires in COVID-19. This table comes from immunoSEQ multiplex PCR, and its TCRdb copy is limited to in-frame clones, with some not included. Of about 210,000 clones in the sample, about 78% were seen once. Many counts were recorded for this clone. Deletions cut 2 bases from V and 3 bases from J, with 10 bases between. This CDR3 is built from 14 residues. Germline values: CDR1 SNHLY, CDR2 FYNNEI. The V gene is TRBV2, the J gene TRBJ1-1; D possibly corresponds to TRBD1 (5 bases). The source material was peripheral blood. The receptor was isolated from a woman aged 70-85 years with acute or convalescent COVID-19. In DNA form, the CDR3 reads TGTGCCAGCAGTGAACAGGGTGGAGACACTGAAGCTTTCTTT. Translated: CASSEQGGDTEAFF.